This TCR beta chain was documented in a study of blood T cell repertoires in COVID-19. Study information: Collection of acute and convalescent COVID-19 samples took place in the United States, Italy and Spain. The analysed material was cDNA or gDNA that came from T cells, B-cell-depleted T cells, or PBMCs.

The germline V gene encodes CDR1 SGHRS and CDR2 YFSETQ. CDR3 length: 15 residues. V lost 3 bases, J lost 4 bases, and 9 bases stayed unmatched. In its sample, this clone was seen once. Authors' processing steps: Estimation of nucleated cell counts was performed using reference gene primer amplification. Profiled with immunoSEQ multiplex PCR; TCRdb holds only in-frame clones, not every one. V and J calls and clone size are those listed in that table; D and trimming were worked out from the DNA. The sample lists about 200,000 clones, 87% occurring once. The chain has TRBV5-1 and TRBJ1-2, with 7 bases that match TRBD1. The TCR sequence derives from a man between 60 and 75 years old who had recovered from COVID-19. The sequencing input was peripheral blood. DNA for the CDR3: TGCGCCAGCAGCTCCGGACAGGAAAGGGGCTATGGCTACACCTTC. Its translation: CASSSGQERGYGYTF.